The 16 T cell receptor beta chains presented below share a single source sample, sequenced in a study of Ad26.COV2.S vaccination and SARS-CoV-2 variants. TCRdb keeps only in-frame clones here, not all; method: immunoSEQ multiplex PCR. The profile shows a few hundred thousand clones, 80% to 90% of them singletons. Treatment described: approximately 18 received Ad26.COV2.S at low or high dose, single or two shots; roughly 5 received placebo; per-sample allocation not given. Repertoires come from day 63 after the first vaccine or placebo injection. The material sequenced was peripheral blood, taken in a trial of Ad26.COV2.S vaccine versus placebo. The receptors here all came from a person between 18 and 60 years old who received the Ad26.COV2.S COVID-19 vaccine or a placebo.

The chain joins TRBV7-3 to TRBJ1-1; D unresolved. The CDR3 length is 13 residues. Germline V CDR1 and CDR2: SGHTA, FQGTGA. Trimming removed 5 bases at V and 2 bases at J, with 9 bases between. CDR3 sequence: CASSPVYNTEAFF. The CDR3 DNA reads TGTGCCAGCAGCCCCGTTTATAACACTGAAGCTTTCTTT.

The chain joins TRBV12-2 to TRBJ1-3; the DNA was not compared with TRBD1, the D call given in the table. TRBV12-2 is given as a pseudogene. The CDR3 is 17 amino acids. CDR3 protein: CASRLAGAGLAGNTIYF. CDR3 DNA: TGTGCAAGTCGCTTAGCGGGGGCAGGGTTGGCTGGAAACACCATATATTTT.

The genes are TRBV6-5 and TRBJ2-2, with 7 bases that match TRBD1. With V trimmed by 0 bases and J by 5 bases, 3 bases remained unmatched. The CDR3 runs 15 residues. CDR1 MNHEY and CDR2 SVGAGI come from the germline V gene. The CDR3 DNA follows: TGTGCCAGCAGTTACTCCCCAGGGGGAACCGGGGAGCTGTTTTTT. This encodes CASSYSPGGTGELFF.

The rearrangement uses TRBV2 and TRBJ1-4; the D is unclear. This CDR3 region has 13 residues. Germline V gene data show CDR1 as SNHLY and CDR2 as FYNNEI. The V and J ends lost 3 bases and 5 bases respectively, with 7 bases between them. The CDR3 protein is CASSEVLNEKLFF. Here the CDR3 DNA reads TGTGCCAGCAGTGAGGTTCTCAATGAAAAACTGTTTTTT.

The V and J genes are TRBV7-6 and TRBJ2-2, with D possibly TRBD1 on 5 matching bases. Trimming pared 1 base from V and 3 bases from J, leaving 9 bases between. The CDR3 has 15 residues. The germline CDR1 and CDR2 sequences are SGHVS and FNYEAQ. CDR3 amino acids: CASSLGRGHTGELFF. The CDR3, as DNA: TGTGCCAGCAGCTTAGGAAGGGGCCACACCGGGGAGCTGTTTTTT.

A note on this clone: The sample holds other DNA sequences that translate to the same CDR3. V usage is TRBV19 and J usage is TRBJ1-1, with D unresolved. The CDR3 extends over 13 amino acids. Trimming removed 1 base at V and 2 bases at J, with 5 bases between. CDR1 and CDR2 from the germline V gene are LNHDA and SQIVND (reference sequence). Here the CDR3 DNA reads TGTGCCAGTAGTATAGTTGAAAACACTGAAGCTTTCTTT. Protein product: CASSIVENTEAFF.

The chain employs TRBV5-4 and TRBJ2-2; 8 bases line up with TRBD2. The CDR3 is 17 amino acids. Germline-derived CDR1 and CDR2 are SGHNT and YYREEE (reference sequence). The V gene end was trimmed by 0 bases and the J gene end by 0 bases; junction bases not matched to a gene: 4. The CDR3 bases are TGTGCCAGCAGCTTGGGCCCAGCGGGGGCGAACACCGGGGAGCTGTTTTTT. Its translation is CASSLGPAGANTGELFF.

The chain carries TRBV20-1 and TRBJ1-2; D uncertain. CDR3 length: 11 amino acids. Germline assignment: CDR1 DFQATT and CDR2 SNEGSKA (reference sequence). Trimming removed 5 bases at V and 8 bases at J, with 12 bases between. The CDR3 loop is CSAQDFGGYTF. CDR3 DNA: TGCAGTGCTCAGGATTTTGGGGGCTACACCTTC.

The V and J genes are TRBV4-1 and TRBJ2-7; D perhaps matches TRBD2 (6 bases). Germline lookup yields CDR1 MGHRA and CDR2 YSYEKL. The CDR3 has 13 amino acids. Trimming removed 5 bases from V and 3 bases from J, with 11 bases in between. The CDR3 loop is CASSRQEGYEQYF. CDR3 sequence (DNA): TGCGCCAGCAGCAGGCAGGAGGGCTACGAGCAGTACTTC.

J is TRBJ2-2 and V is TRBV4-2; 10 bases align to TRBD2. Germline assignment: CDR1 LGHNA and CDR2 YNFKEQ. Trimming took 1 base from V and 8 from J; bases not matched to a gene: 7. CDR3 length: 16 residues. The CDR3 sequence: CASSQGLAGVGGELFF. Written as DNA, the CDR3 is TGTGCCAGCAGCCAAGGGCTAGCGGGGGTCGGAGGGGAGCTGTTTTTT.

This CDR3 reads CASSLAPGRAKETQYF. The DNA of the CDR3 is TGCGCCAGCAGCCTGGCACCGGGAAGGGCCAAAGAGACCCAGTACTTC. V and J are TRBV5-1 and TRBJ2-5; TRBD2 might be the D (5 bases). Germline CDR1 and CDR2: SGHRS and YFSETQ. This CDR3 has 16 amino acids. The ends were cut back, 4 bases at V and 3 bases at J, with 19 bases in the middle.

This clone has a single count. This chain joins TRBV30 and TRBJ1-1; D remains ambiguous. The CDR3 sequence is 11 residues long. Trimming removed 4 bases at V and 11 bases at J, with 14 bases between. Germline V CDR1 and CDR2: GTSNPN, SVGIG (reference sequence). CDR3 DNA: TGTGCCTGGACTTCCGGAGTAATCGCTTTCTTT. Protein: CAWTSGVIAFF.

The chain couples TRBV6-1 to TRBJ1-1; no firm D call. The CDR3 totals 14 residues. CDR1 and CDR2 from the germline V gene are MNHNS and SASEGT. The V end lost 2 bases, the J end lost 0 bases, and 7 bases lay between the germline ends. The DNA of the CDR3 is TGTGCCAGCAGTGAACTGGGGTTGAACACTGAAGCTTTCTTT. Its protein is CASSELGLNTEAFF.

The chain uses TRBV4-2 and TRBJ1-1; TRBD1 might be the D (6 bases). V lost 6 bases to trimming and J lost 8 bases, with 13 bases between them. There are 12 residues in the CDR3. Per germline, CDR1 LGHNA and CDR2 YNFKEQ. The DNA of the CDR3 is TGTGCCAGCAGTTTCTCCGGGACAGAAGCTTTCTTT. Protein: CASSFSGTEAFF.

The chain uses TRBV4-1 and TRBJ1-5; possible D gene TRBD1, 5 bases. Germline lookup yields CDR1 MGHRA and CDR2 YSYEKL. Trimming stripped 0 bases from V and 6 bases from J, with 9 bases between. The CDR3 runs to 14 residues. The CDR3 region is CASSQEGPGQPQHF. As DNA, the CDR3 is TGCGCCAGCAGCCAAGAGGGGCCCGGTCAGCCCCAGCATTTT.

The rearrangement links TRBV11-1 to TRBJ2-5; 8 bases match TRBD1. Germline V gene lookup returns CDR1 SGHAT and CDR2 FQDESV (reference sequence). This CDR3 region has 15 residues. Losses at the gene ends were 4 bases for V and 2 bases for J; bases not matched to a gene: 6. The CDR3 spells CASSSQGQGQETQYF. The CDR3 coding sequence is TGTGCCAGCAGCTCCCAAGGACAGGGTCAAGAGACCCAGTACTTC.